Included here is one T cell receptor (beta chain) sequence, with context. This clone was counted only a few times. Its antigen has not been determined. No base quality information exists; no much larger clone differs at one position. The sample originates from a study of T cells in lung cancer brain metastases (dated 2018 in TCRdb). Background on the whole study: Of the approximately 20 patients, approximately 18 had a history of tobacco use, with a median of around 41 pack-years. Of the roughly 21 patients, 15 to 18 received no interval therapy between resection of the primary and resection of the metastasis. Median interval between primary and brain metastasis specimen acquisition was almost 350 days. TCR beta CDR3 repertoires were compared between fully resected primary non-small cell lung cancers and paired brain metastases. A cohort of around 20 patients was included, from whom 40 specimens were contributed, with one primary lung lesion and one brain metastasis obtained from each patient. Patients had a median age at first diagnosis of about 58 years, with roughly nine males and eleven to twelve females. Primary and metastatic specimens both had an average DNA integrity number of around 3.8, with no significant difference between the two sites. The research as a whole found: Effects of preoperative corticosteroids on T cell infiltration in brain metastases could not be controlled. Compared with their paired primaries, brain metastases had significantly fewer unique productive clones (median about 1,600 versus 5,000). A significantly larger repertoire fraction was made up by the ten most abundant clones in brain metastases than in primaries, which was suggestive of clonal expansion. DNA fragmentation in FFPE samples may have prevented retrieval of the complete infiltrating T cell repertoire. Most clones were lesion-specific, with limited overlap between paired lesions (mean Morisita index roughly 0.25).

Patients had resection either for delayed recurrence of a solitary brain metastasis or for synchronous oligometastatic disease. To avoid including cancers other than NSCLC, any patient with a history of multiple malignancies was excluded. Tumor areas were macrodissected from roughly five deparaffinized 9.5 to 10 um unstained sections, using marked H&E slides as a guide. Every specimen was formalin-fixed and paraffin-embedded (FFPE). The AllPrep DNA/RNA FFPE Kit was used to extract genomic DNA. Between roughly 2 and 5 ug genomic DNA was input per sample, and equal DNA input was given to paired samples. TCR beta libraries were constructed with the immunoSEQ hsTCRbeta Kit, which uses multiplexed V and J gene primers in two PCR steps. Pooled libraries, together with positive and negative controls, were sequenced on an Illumina MiSeq with a 100-cycle paired-end protocol. The study's own analysis went as follows. Raw data were processed by the immunoSEQ vendor into normalized, annotated TCR beta repertoire reports. Richness was defined as unique clones by nucleotide sequence, and total richness was extrapolated with the iChao1 and Efron-Thisted estimators. Paired lesions were characterized and compared using Pielou's evenness, Simpson's index, top-ten clone proportional abundance, and the Morisita overlap index. Drawn from immuneACCESS, this table holds only the in-frame rearrangements with V and J called that TCRdb kept. Clones are partly lost; checked studies trace under half to an unresolved V gene and leave the rest unexplained. V, J and clone size derive from that table, while D and trimming were established from the DNA sequence. This sample is represented by roughly 4,400 clones; around 90% of them were singletons. In total, the top ten clones hold 2.5% to 4% of the sample.

The sample comprised tumor tissue from the primary lung tumor. According to the study, the label for this sample's cell subset or site signals: primary lung cancer lesion. The origin of this receptor is a woman aged 45-59 years with non-small cell lung cancer.

CDR3 reads: CASSPGGAEQFF. The bases read TGTGCCAGCTCACCGGGGGGTGCTGAGCAGTTCTTC. The chain employs TRBV18 and TRBJ2-1; D gene: possibly TRBD2, on 6 matching bases. Relative to germline, V is 3 bases shorter and J is 9 bases shorter, with 9 bases between their ends. The CDR3 spans 12 residues, from the cysteine through the phenylalanine. The retained sequence is limited to the CDR3, 36 bases, with the frame set at the first base. CDR1 KGHSH and CDR2 LQKENI were looked up in the germline V gene.